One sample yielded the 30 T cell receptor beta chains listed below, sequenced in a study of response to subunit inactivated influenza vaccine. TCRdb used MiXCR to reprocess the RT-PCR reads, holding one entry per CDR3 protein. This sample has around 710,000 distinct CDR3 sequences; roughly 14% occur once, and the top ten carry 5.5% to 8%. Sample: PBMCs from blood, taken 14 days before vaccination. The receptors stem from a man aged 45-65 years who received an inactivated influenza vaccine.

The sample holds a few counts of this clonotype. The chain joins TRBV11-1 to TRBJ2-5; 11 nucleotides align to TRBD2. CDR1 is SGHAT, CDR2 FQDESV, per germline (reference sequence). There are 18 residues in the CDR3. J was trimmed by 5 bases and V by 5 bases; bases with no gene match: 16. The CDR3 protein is CASSTGTSGNQKGETQYF. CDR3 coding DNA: TGTGCCAGCAGCACCGGGACTAGCGGAAACCAAAAAGGGGAGACCCAGTACTTC.

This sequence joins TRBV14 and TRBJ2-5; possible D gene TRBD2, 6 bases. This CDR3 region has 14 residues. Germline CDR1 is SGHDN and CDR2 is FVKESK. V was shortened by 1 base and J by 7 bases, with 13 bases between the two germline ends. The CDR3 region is CASSQVGGSGTQYF. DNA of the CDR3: TGTGCCAGCAGCCAAGTAGGAGGGAGCGGGACCCAGTACTTC. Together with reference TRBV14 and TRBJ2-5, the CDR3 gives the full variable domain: EAGVTQFPSHSVIEKGQTVTLRCDPISGHDNLYWYRRVMGKEIKFLLHFVKESKQDESGMPNNRFLAERTGGTYSTLKVQPAELEDSGVYFCASSQVGGSGTQYFGPGTRLLVL.

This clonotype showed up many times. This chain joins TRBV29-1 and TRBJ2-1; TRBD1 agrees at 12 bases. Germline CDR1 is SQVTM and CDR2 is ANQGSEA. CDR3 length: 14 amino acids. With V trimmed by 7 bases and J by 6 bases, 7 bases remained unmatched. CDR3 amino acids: CSAAGTGGFNEQFF. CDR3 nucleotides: TGCAGCGCTGCCGGGACAGGGGGCTTCAATGAGCAGTTCTTC.

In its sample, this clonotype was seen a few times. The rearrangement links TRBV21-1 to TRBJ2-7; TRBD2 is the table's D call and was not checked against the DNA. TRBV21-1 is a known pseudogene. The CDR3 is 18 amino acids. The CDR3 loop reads CASSSATTGPCLTYEQYF. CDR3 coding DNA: TGTGCCAGCAGCTCCGCCACCACCGGGCCCTGCCTTACCTACGAGCAGTACTTC.

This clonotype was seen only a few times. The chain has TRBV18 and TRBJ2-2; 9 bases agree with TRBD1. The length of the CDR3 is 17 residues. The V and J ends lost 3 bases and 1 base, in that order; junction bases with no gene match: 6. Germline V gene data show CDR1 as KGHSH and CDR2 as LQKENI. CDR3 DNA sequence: TGTGCCAGCTCACCGAGACGGACAGGGGTGAACACCGGGGAGCTGTTTTTT. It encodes CASSPRRTGVNTGELFF.

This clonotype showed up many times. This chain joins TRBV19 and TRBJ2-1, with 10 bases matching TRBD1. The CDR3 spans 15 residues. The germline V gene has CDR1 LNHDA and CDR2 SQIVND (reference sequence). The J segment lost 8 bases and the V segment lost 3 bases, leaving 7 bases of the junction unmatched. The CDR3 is CASSIPGQGRYEQFF. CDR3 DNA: TGTGCCAGTAGTATTCCGGGACAGGGGCGCTATGAGCAGTTCTTC.

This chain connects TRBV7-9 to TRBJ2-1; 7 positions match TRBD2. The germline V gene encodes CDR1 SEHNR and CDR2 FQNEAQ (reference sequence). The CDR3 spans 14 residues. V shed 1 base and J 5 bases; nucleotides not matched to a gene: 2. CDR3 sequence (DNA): TGTGCCAGCAGCTTAGGCGGGAGAGACAATGAGCAGTTCTTC. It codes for CASSLGGRDNEQFF. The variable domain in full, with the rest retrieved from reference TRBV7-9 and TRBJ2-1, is DTGVSQNPRHKITKRGQNVTFRCDPISEHNRLYWYRQTLGQGPEFLTYFQNEAQLEKSRLLSDRFSAERPKGSFSTLEIQRTEQGDSAMYLCASSLGGRDNEQFFGPGTRLTVL.

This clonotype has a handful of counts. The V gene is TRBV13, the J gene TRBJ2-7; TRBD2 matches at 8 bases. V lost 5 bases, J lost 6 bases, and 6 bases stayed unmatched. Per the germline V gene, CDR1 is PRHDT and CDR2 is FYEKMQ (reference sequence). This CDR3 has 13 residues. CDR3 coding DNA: TGTGCCAGCAGCCACGGACTAGCTGGCGAGCAGTACTTC. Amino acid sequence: CASSHGLAGEQYF.

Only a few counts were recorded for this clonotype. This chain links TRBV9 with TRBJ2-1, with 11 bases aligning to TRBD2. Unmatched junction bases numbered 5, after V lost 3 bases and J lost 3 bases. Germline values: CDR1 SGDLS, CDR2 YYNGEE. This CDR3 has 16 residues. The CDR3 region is CASSGTGTSGYNEQFF. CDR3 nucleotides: TGTGCCAGCAGCGGGACCGGGACTAGCGGCTACAATGAGCAGTTCTTC.

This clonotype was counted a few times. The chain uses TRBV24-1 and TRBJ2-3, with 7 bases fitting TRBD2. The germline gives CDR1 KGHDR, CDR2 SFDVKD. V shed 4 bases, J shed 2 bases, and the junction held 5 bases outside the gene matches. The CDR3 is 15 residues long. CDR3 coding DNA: TGTGCCACCAGTGAAACCGGGACTATCACAGATACGCAGTATTTT. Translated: CATSETGTITDTQYF.

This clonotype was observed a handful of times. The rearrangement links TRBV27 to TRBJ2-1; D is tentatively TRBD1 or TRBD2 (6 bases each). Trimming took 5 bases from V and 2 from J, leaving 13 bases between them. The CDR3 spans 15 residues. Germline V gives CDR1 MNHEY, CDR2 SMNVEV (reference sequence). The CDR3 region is CASSPLGGTYNEQFF. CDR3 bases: TGTGCCAGCAGTCCATTGGGGGGCACCTACAATGAGCAGTTCTTC.

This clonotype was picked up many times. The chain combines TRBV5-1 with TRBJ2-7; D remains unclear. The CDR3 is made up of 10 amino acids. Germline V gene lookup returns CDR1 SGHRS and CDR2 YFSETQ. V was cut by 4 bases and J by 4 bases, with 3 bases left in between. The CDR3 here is CASSVYEQYF. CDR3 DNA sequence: TGCGCCAGCAGCGTTTACGAGCAGTACTTC.

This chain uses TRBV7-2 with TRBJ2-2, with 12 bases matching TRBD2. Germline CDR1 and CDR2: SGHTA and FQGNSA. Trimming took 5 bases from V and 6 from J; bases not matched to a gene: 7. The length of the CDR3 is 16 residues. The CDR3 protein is CASSIQPSGGAGELFF. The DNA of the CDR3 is TGTGCCAGCAGCATCCAACCTAGCGGGGGGGCCGGGGAGCTGTTTTTT.

CDR3 protein: CASSRIWGNQPQHF. CDR3 coding DNA: TGTGCCAGCAGCCGAATCTGGGGCAATCAGCCCCAGCATTTT. This chain uses TRBV7-8 with TRBJ1-5, with no clear D. Trimming cost V 5 bases and J 2 bases, with 10 bases left between them. This CDR3 has 14 amino acids. Germline V gives CDR1 SGHVS, CDR2 FQNEAQ.

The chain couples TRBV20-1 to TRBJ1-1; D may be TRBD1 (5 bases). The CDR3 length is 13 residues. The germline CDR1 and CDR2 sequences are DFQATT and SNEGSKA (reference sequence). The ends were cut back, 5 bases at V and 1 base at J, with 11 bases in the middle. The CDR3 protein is CSAHGGSNTEAFF. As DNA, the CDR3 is TGCAGTGCTCACGGGGGATCGAACACTGAAGCTTTCTTT.

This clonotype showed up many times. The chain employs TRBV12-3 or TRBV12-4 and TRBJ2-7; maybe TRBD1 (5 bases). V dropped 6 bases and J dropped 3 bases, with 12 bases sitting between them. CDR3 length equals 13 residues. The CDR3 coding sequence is TGTGCCAGCAGCACCCTGGACATCTACGAGCAGTACTTC. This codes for CASSTLDIYEQYF.

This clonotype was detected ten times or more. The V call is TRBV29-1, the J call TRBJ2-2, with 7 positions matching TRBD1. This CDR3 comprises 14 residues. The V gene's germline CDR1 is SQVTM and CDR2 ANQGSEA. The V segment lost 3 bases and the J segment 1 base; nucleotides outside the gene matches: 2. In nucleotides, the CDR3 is TGCAGCGTTGATGCAGGGGGGAACACCGGGGAGCTGTTTTTT. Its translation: CSVDAGGNTGELFF.

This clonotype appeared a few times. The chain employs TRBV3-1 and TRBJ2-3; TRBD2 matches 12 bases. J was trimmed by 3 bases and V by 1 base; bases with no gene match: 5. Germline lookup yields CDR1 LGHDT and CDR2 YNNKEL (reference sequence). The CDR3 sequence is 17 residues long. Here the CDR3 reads CASSQVGLAGRTDTQYF. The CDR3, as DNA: TGTGCCAGCAGCCAAGTCGGACTAGCGGGAAGGACAGATACGCAGTATTTT.

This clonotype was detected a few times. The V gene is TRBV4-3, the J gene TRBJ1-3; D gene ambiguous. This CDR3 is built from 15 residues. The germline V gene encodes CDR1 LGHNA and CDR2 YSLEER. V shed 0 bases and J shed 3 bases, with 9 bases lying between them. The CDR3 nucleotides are TGCGCCAGCAGCCAAGATGGCCGGGGTGGAAACACCATATATTTT. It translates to CASSQDGRGGNTIYF.

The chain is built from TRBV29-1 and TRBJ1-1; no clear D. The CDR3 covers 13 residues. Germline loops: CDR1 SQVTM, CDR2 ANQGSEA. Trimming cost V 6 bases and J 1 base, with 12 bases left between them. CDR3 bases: TGCAGCGTCCCCCTGAGTACGAACACTGAAGCTTTCTTT. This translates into CSVPLSTNTEAFF. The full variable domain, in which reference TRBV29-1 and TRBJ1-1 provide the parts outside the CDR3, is SAVISQKPSRDICQRGTSLTIQCQVDSQVTMMFWYRQQPGQSLTLIATANQGSEATYESGFVIDKFPISRPNLTFSTLTVSNMSPEDSSIYLCSVPLSTNTEAFFGQGTRLTVV.

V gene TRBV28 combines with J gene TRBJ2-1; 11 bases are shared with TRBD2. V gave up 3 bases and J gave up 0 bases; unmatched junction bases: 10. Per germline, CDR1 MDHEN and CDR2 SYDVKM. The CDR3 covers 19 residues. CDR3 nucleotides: TGTGCCAGCAGTTTTCTGGTAGCGGGGGGGAAGAGCTCCTACAATGAGCAGTTCTTC. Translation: CASSFLVAGGKSSYNEQFF.

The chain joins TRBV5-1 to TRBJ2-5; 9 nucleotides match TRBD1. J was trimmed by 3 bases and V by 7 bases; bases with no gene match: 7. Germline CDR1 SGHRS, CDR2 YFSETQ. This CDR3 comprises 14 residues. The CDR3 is CASGNRDREETQYF. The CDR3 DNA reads TGCGCCAGCGGAAACCGGGACAGGGAAGAGACCCAGTACTTC.

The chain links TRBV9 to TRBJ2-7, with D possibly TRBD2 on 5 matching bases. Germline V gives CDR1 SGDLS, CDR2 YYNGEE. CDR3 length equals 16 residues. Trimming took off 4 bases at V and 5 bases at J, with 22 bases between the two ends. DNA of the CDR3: TGTGCCAGCAGCCGTCACCCTAGCTTAGATTCTGACGAGCAGTACTTC. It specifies CASSRHPSLDSDEQYF.

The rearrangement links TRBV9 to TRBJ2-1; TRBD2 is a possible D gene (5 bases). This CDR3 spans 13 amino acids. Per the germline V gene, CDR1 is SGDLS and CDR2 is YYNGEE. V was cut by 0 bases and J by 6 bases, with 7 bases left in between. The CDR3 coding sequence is TGTGCCAGCAGCGTAGATGAGGGCAATGAGCAGTTCTTC. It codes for CASSVDEGNEQFF.

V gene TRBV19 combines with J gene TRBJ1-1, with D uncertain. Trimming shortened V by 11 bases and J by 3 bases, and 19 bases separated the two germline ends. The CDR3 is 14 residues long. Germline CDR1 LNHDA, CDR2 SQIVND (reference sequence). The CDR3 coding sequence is TGTGCCGGCCTAGAGGGAAGACGGGACACTGAAGCTTTCTTT. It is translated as CAGLEGRRDTEAFF.

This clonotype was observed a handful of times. The DNA of the CDR3 is TGTGCCAGCAGCTTCAGGCGGACGTCCGCCTTTATGAACAATGAGCAGTTCTTC. This gives the protein CASSFRRTSAFMNNEQFF. The V call is TRBV5-6, the J call TRBJ2-1; D uncertain. The CDR3 spans 18 residues. Germline CDR1 reads SGHDT; CDR2 reads YYEEEE. V gave up 2 bases and J gave up 5 bases, with 23 bases separating them.

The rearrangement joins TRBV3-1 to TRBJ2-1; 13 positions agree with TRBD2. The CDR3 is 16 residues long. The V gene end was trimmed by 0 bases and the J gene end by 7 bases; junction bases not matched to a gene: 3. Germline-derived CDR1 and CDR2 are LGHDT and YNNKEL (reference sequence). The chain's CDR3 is CASSQELAGGSNEQFF. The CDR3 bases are TGTGCCAGCAGCCAAGAACTAGCGGGGGGGAGTAATGAGCAGTTCTTC.

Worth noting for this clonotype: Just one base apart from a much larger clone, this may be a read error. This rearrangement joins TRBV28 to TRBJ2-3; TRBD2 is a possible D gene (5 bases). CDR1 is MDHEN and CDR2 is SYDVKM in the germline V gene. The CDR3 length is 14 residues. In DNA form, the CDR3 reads TGTGCCAGAAGTTTCCCGGGGAACACAGATACGCAGTATTTT. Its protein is CARSFPGNTDTQYF.

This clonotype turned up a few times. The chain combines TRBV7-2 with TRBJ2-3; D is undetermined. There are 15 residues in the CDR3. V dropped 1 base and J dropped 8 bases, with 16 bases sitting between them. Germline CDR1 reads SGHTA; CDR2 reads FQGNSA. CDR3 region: CASSLEPLGRGTQYF. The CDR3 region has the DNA TGTGCCAGCAGCTTAGAGCCCCTCGGGCGTGGTACGCAGTATTTT. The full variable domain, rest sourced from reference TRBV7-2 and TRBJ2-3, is GAGVSQSPSNKVTEKGKDVELRCDPISGHTALYWYRQSLGQGLEFLIYFQGNSAPDKSGLPSDRFSAERTGGSVSTLTIQRTQQEDSAVYLCASSLEPLGRGTQYFGPGTRLTVL.

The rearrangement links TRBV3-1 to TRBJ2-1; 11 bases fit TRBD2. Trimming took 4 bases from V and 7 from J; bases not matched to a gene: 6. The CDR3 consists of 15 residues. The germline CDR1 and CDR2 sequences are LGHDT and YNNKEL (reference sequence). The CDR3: CASSLIAGGQNEQFF. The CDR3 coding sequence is TGTGCCAGCAGCCTCATAGCGGGGGGGCAAAATGAGCAGTTCTTC.